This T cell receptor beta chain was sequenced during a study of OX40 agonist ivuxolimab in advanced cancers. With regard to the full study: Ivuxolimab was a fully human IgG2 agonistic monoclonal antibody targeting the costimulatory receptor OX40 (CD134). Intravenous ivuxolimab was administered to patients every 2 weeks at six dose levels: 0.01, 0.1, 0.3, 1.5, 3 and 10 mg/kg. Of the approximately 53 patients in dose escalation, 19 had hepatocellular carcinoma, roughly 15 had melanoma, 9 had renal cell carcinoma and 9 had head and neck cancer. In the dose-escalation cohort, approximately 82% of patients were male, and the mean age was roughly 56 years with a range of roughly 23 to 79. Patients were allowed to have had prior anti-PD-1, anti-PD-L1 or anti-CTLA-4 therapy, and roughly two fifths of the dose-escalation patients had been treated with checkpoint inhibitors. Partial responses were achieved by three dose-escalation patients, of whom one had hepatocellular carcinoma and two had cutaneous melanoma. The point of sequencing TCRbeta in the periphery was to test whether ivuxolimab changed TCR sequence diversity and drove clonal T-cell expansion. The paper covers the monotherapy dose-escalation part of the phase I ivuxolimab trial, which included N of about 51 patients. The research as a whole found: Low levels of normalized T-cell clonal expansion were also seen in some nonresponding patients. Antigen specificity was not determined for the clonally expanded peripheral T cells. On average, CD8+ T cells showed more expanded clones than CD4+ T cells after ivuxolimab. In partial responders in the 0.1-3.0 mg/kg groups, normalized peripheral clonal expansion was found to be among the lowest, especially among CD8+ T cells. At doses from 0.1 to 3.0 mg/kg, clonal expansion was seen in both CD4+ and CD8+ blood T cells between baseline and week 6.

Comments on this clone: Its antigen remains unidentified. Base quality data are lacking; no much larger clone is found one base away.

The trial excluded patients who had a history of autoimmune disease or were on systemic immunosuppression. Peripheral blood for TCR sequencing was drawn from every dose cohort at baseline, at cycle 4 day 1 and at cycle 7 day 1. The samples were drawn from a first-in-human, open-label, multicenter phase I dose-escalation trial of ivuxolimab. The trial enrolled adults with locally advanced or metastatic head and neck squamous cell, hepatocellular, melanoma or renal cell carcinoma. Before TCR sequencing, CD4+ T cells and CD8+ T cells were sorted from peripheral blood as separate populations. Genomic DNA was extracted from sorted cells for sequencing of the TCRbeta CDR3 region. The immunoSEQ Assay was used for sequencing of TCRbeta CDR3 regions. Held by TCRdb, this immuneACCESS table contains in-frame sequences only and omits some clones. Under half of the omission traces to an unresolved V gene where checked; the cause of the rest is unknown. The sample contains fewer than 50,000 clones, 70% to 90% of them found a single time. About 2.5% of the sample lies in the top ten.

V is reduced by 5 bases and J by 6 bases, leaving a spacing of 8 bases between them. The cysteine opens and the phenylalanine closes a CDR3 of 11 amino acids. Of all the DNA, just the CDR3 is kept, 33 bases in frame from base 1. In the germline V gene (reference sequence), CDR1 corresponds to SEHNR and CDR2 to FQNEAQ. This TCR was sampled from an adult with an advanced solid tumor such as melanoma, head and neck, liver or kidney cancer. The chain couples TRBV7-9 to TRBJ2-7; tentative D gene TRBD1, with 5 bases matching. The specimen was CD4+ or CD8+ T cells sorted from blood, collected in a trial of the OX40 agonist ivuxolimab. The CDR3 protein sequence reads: CASSPGFEQYF. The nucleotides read TGTGCCAGCAGCCCAGGGTTCGAGCAGTACTTC.